The following is a T cell receptor beta chain sequence with its context. Its antigen is not identified. The record originates from a study of cytomegalovirus exposure and HLA in healthy donors. The PCR was carried out with 60 Vbeta primers and 13 Jbeta primers. The assay was immunoSEQ multiplex PCR, and TCRdb's table has in-frame clones only and misses some. The sample holds 150,000 to 200,000 clones, roughly 72% seen once. Study results and limitations: Prior analysis indicated that the majority of TCR beta V segments exhibited productivity approximately 87% or approximately 30% of the time. Cytomegalovirus association was assigned to approximately 180 TCR beta chains.

This CDR3 is built from 12 residues. CDR1 is SGHVS and CDR2 is FQNEAQ in the germline V gene. V shed 6 bases and J 6 bases; nucleotides not matched to a gene: 2. Source material: PBMCs. This TCR was sampled from a man aged 35-49 years in good health and CMV-seronegative. The gene calls are TRBV7-8 and TRBJ2-7; 10 positions agree with TRBD2. The CDR3: CASSRLAGEQYF. For the CDR3, the DNA is TGTGCCAGCAGTAGACTAGCGGGCGAGCAGTACTTC. Full variable domain (rest looked up from reference TRBV7-8 and TRBJ2-7): GAGVSQSPRYKVAKRGQDVALRCDPISGHVSLFWYQQALGQGPEFLTYFQNEAQLDKSGLPSDRFFAERPEGSVSTLKIQRTQQEDSAVYLCASSRLAGEQYFGPGTRLTVT.